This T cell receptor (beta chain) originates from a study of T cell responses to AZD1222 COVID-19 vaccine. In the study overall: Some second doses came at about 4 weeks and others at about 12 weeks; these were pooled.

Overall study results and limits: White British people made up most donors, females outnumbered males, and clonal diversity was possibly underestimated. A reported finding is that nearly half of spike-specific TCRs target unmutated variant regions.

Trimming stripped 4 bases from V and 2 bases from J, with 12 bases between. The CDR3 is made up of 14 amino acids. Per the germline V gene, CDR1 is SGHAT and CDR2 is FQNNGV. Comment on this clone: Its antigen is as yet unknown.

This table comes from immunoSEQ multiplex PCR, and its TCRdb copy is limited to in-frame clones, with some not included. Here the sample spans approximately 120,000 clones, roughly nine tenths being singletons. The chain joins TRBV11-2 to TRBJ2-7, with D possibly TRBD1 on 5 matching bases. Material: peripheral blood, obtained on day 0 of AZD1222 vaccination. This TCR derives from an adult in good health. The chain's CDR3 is CASSSPRAPYEQYF. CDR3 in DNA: TGTGCCAGCAGCTCGCCCAGGGCCCCCTACGAGCAGTACTTC.